This T cell receptor beta chain was obtained from a study of blood T cell repertoires in COVID-19. Sequencing was performed with immunoSEQ multiplex PCR; in TCRdb, only in-frame clones are kept and a portion is missing. Altogether about 250,000 clones are present, about 87% being singletons, with the ten largest covering around 1.6%. Trimming took 8 bases from V and 4 from J; bases not matched to a gene: 6. The CDR3 extends over 14 amino acids. Germline CDR1 reads SNHLY; CDR2 reads FYNNEI. The rearrangement links TRBV2 to TRBJ1-3; TRBD1 matches at 9 bases. The clonotype was recovered from a woman between 45 and 65 years old who had recovered from COVID-19. Sequencing was carried out using PBMCs or T cells enriched from blood (not recorded which). The CDR3 DNA is TGTGCCAGCGTACAGGGGGCAACCGGAAACACCATATATTTT. Translating gives CASVQGATGNTIYF.